One TCR beta chain is described in this entry. Data came from immunoSEQ multiplex PCR; TCRdb stores just in-frame clones and leaves some out. The table has around 190,000 clones, approximately 86% seen once; the top ten hold around 9%. Germline CDR1 GTSNPN, CDR2 SVGIG (reference sequence). This CDR3 region has 15 residues. V gave up 4 bases and J gave up 0 bases, with 13 bases separating them. These data are taken from a study of blood T cell repertoires in COVID-19. Across the study: From T cells, B-cell-depleted T cells, or PBMCs came the material, which was cDNA or gDNA.

This TCR was sampled from a man aged 45-65 years with active or convalescent COVID-19. The chain uses TRBV30 and TRBJ1-5; maybe TRBD1 (6 bases). Sequencing was carried out using peripheral blood. The DNA for the CDR3 is TGTGCCTGGACTTCAGGGACAAATAGCAATCAGCCCCAGCATTTT. Residues: CAWTSGTNSNQPQHF.